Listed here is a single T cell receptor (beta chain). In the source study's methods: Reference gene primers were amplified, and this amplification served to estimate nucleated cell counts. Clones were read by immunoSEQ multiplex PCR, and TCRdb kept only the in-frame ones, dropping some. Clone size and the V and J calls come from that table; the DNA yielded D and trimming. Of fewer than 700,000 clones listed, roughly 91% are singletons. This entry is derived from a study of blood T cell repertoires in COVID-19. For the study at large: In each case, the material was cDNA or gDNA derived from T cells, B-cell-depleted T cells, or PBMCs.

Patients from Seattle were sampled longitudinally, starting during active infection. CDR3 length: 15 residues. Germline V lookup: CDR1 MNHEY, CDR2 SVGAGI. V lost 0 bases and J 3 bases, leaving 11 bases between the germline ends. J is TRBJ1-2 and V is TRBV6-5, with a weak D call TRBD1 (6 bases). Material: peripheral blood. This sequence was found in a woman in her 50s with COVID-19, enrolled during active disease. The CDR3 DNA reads TGTGCCAGCAGTTACTCGAGCCAGGGGTACTATGGCTACACCTTC. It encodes CASSYSSQGYYGYTF.